Shown below are 16 T cell receptor beta chains from a single sample sequenced in a study of regulatory T cells in long-lasting Graves disease. Stated time point: newly diagnosed GD, antithyroid drugs for less than 3 months. Scientists built the TCR library using RNA that was extracted from PBMCs. Libraries of TCR beta came from iRepertoire HTBI primers plus Arm-PCR of CDR3 regions. TCRdb reprocessed the multiplex PCR reads via MiXCR and lists one record per CDR3 protein. Of roughly 440,000 distinct CDR3 sequences in the sample, over 15% were seen once. The same sample was also used in a study of T cells in Graves' hyperthyroidism and ophthalmopathy.

This material consisted of peripheral blood mononuclear cells (PBMCs), taken at new diagnosis, from a patient treated with antithyroid drugs. These receptors all come from a woman younger than 30 with Graves disease.

This clonotype showed up many times. The genes are TRBV3-1 and TRBJ2-7, with a possible D match to TRBD2 (6 bases). V was clipped by 6 bases and J by 2 bases, with 14 bases between them. The CDR3 totals 14 residues. Germline V gene sequence: CDR1 LGHDT, CDR2 YNNKEL (reference sequence). In nucleotides, the CDR3 is TGTGCCAGCAGGTCCGGGGGAGAAACCTACGAGCAGTACTTC. Protein sequence: CASRSGGETYEQYF.

A remark on this clonotype: A much more abundant neighbour one base away suggests this may be a read error. The chain employs TRBV12-3 or TRBV12-4 and TRBJ1-1, with D perhaps matching TRBD1 (5 bases). This CDR3 has 15 amino acids. CDR3 bases: TGTGCCAGCAGCCCCGGGGCCGGGAGGAGGACTGAAGCTCTCTTT. As protein: CASSPGAGRRTEALF.

This clonotype was seen a few times. A junction end diverges from the germline sequence, so it may reflect a read error. The J gene is TRBJ1-6, the V gene TRBV7-9; D unclear. The CDR3 is 15 amino acids. Germline V lookup: CDR1 SEHNR, CDR2 FQNEAQ (reference sequence). CDR3 DNA: TGTGCCAGCAGTTTAGATGCAACCTATAATTCACCCCTCCACTTT. Amino acids: CASSLDATYNSPLHF.

This clonotype turned up a few times. The chain has TRBV4-3 and TRBJ1-1; 8 nucleotides agree with TRBD1. Germline-derived CDR1 and CDR2 are LGHNA and YSLEER. The CDR3 runs 15 residues. V lost 0 bases, J lost 4 bases, and 4 bases stayed unmatched. CDR3 nucleotides: TGCGCCAGCAGCCAAGACCTCAGGGGGCCCACTGAAGCTTTCTTT. Its translation is CASSQDLRGPTEAFF.

The CDR3 region has the DNA TGCGCCAGCAGCAAAACAGGGGGAGAGACCCAGTACTTC. This encodes CASSKTGGETQYF. J is TRBJ2-5 and V is TRBV5-1; 8 bases match TRBD1. The CDR3 is made up of 13 amino acids. Trimming removed 4 bases from V and 4 bases from J; junction bases left unmatched: 3. The germline CDR1 and CDR2 sequences are SGHRS and YFSETQ.

This clonotype was detected only a few times. The chain carries TRBV7-8 and TRBJ2-7; D call uncertain. Per germline, CDR1 SGHVS and CDR2 FQNEAQ. Trimming removed 0 bases from V and 4 bases from J, with 10 bases in between. The CDR3 has 14 amino acids. CDR3 bases: TGTGCCAGCAGCTTAGCCCGGAGAGGTTACGAGCAGTACTTC. It yields the protein CASSLARRGYEQYF. Combining the CDR3 with reference TRBV7-8 and TRBJ2-7 gives the whole variable domain GAGVSQSPRYKVAKRGQDVALRCDPISGHVSLFWYQQALGQGPEFLTYFQNEAQLDKSGLPSDRFFAERPEGSVSTLKIQRTQQEDSAVYLCASSLARRGYEQYFGPGTRLTVT.

This clonotype was seen at least ten times. The CDR3 sequence is CASRPTRGNSPLHF. DNA of the CDR3: TGTGCCAGCAGACCAACCCGGGGAAATTCACCCCTCCACTTT. The rearrangement links TRBV12-3 or TRBV12-4 to TRBJ1-6, with no clear D. Trimming cost V 6 bases and J 7 bases, with 13 bases left between them. CDR3 size: 14 residues.

There are a few counts of this clonotype. The chain is built from TRBV4-1 and TRBJ2-3, with D perhaps matching TRBD2 (6 bases). The V end lost 2 bases, the J end lost 6 bases, and 18 bases lay between the germline ends. There are 16 residues in the CDR3. Germline V lookup: CDR1 MGHRA, CDR2 YSYEKL. This CDR3 is CASSQLGGAKWDTQYF. In DNA form, the CDR3 reads TGCGCCAGCAGCCAACTAGGCGGGGCGAAATGGGATACGCAGTATTTT.

This clonotype was observed at least ten times. The J gene is TRBJ1-3, the V gene TRBV12-3 or TRBV12-4; D call uncertain. V lost 3 bases to trimming and J lost 1 base, with 10 bases between them. This CDR3 spans 15 amino acids. The CDR3 protein is CASSFYWRSGNTIYF. The CDR3 DNA sequence: TGTGCCAGCAGTTTTTACTGGAGATCTGGAAACACCATATATTTT.

This clonotype has at least ten counts. This chain connects TRBV7-2 to TRBJ2-1; no definite D call. Between the trimmed V and J ends, which lost 0 bases and 8 bases, there was a span of 11 bases. This CDR3 is built from 14 residues. Germline CDR1 and CDR2: SGHTA and FQGNSA. CDR3 protein: CASSLATRKDEQFF. CDR3 DNA sequence: TGTGCCAGCAGCTTAGCAACGCGAAAGGATGAGCAGTTCTTC.

The chain recombines TRBV4-1 with TRBJ2-5, with 11 nucleotides matching TRBD2. TRBJ2-7 explains the end of the DNA better; the J call may be wrong. Germline CDR1 MGHRA, CDR2 YSYEKL. There are 15 residues in the CDR3. This chain's CDR3 is CASSHKTSGDYEQYF. The CDR3 DNA reads TGCGCCAGCAGCCATAAGACTAGCGGGGACTACGAGCAGTACTTC.

This clonotype has a count of ten or more. The genes are TRBV2 and TRBJ1-5; no clear D. V lost 6 bases to trimming and J lost 3 bases, with 9 bases between them. CDR1 is SNHLY, CDR2 FYNNEI, per germline. This CDR3 region has 13 residues. CDR3 sequence (DNA): TGTGCCAGCAGGCCAGATTCCAATCAGCCCCAGCATTTT. Its protein is CASRPDSNQPQHF.

Turning to this clonotype: Given a much more abundant clone one base away, this may be a read error. The chain has TRBV20-1 and TRBJ2-5, with 12 nucleotides matching TRBD2. The CDR3 has 14 amino acids. Trimming removed 5 bases from V and 10 bases from J; junction bases left unmatched: 11. Per germline, CDR1 DFQATT and CDR2 SNEGSKA (reference sequence). CDR3 coding DNA: TGCAGTGCTGAACTAGCGGGAGGTCGGGTGATCCAGTACTTC. This codes for CSAELAGGRVIQYF.

This rearrangement joins TRBV19 to TRBJ1-6; D is possibly TRBD1 (5 bases). Trimming shortened V by 7 bases and J by 7 bases, and 11 bases separated the two germline ends. This CDR3 is 13 amino acids long. Germline-derived CDR1 and CDR2 are LNHDA and SQIVND (reference sequence). The chain's CDR3 is CASTGSVNSPLHF. As DNA, the CDR3 is TGTGCCAGTACAGGGTCCGTCAATTCACCCCTCCACTTT.

The gene calls are TRBV19 and TRBJ2-1; D gene ambiguous. From germline, CDR1 is LNHDA and CDR2 SQIVND (reference sequence). The CDR3 has 15 amino acids. Between the trimmed V and J ends, which lost 5 bases and 10 bases, there was a span of 21 bases. CDR3 region: CASSAQPGPDFEQFF. CDR3 DNA sequence: TGTGCCAGTAGTGCACAACCGGGTCCCGATTTCGAGCAGTTCTTC.

CDR3 in DNA: TGTGCCAGCAGCGCGTACCGACTAACCTACGAGCAGTACTTC. It is translated as CASSAYRLTYEQYF. The chain links TRBV7-2 to TRBJ2-7; maybe TRBD2 (5 bases). V was clipped by 5 bases and J by 2 bases, with 13 bases between them. From germline, CDR1 is SGHTA and CDR2 FQGNSA. The CDR3 has 14 amino acids.